This entry features one T cell receptor beta chain sequence. 13 Jbeta primers and 60 Vbeta primers were used for the PCR. Here immunoSEQ multiplex PCR was the method, and the copy in TCRdb shows in-frame clones only, minus some. Of 80,000 or so clones detected, roughly 70% appear once; the ten largest clones hold 4.9%. The data derive from a study of cytomegalovirus exposure and HLA in healthy donors. The material sequenced was PBMCs. The clonotype originates from a man aged 55 to 70 in good health and CMV-seropositive.

CDR3 amino acids: CASSLWTVLSYEQYF. Written as DNA, the CDR3 is TGTGCCAGCAGTTTATGGACAGTCCTCTCCTACGAGCAGTACTTC. The V call is TRBV28, the J call TRBJ2-7, with D possibly TRBD1 on 5 matching bases. CDR1 is MDHEN and CDR2 is SYDVKM in the germline V gene. CDR3 length: 15 residues. With 0 bases removed from V and 0 bases from J, the gap between germline ends came to 9 bases.